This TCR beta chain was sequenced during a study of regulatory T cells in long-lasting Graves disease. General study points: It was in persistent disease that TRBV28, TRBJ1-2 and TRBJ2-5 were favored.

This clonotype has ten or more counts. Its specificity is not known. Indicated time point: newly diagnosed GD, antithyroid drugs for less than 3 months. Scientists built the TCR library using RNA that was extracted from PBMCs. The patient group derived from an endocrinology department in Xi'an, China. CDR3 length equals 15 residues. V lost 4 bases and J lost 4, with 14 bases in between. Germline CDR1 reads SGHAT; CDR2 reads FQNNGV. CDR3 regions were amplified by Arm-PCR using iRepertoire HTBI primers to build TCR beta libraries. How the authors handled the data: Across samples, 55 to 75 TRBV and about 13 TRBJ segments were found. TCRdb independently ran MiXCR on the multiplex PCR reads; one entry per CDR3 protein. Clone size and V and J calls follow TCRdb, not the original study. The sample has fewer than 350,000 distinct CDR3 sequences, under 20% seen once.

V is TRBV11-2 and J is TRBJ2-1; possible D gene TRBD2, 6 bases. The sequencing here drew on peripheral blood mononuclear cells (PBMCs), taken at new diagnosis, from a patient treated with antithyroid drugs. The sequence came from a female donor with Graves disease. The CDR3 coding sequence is TGTGCCAGCAGCTCCGGAGGGCCACGGTACAATGAGCAGTTCTTC. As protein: CASSSGGPRYNEQFF.